Following are 26 T cell receptor beta chains from one sample sequenced in a study of T and B cells in COVID-19 patients. TRB was amplified from about 250-500 ng of blood genomic DNA. Multiplex PCR with BIOMED2 TRB-A/B primer pools amplified TRB rearrangements. TCRdb reanalysed the multiplex PCR reads using MiXCR and keeps one entry per CDR3 protein. Of around 7,500 distinct CDR3 sequences in the sample, 40% were seen once. The source material was blood. These receptors all stem from a human donor who had recovered from COVID-19.

The chain joins TRBV19 to TRBJ1-6; the D is unclear. The V end lost 5 bases, the J end lost 5 bases, and 10 bases lay between the germline ends. The germline CDR1 and CDR2 sequences are LNHDA and SQIVND (reference sequence). The CDR3 extends over 14 amino acids. The CDR3 region has the DNA TGTGCCAGTAGTCCACGGGAGAATAATTCACCCCTCCACTTT. Protein: CASSPRENNSPLHF.

This rearrangement joins TRBV10-3 to TRBJ2-3, with D perhaps given as TRBD1 or TRBD2 (6 bases each). Trimming left V 8 bases short and J 1 base short, with 13 bases between. This CDR3 spans 14 amino acids. CDR1 ENHRY and CDR2 SYGVKD come from the germline V gene. The CDR3 reads CAIGGPAGTDTQYF. The CDR3 coding sequence is TGTGCCATCGGGGGGCCTGCTGGCACAGATACGCAGTATTTT.

This clonotype was detected only a few times. V is TRBV27 and J is TRBJ2-1; D tentatively reads TRBD1 or TRBD2 (5 bases each). This CDR3 has 15 amino acids. The V end lost 3 bases, the J end lost 7 bases, and 16 bases lay between the germline ends. Germline V gene sequence: CDR1 MNHEY, CDR2 SMNVEV (reference sequence). This chain's CDR3 is CASSFSPGPRNEQFF. The CDR3 coding sequence is TGTGCCAGCAGTTTCTCCCCGGGGCCGCGGAATGAGCAGTTCTTC.

This clonotype was detected only a few times. This rearrangement joins TRBV27 to TRBJ2-1; D possibly uses TRBD1 or TRBD2 (6 bases each). The CDR3 runs to 16 residues. Germline CDR1 MNHEY, CDR2 SMNVEV (reference sequence). The V end was cut by 2 bases, the J end by 7 bases, with 18 bases between. CDR3 DNA sequence: TGTGCCAGCAGTTTACCGGGGGCAGGGTTAGGGAATGAGCAGTTCTTC. Its translation is CASSLPGAGLGNEQFF.

The chain is built from TRBV19 and TRBJ1-2; maybe TRBD1 (5 bases). This CDR3 comprises 17 residues. V shed 5 bases and J shed 4 bases, with 23 bases lying between them. From germline, CDR1 is LNHDA and CDR2 SQIVND (reference sequence). CDR3 DNA: TGTGCCAGTAGTCTCTTCAAGGGGCAGGGAAATTCCTATGGCTACACCTTC. Residues: CASSLFKGQGNSYGYTF. Full variable domain (missing parts from reference TRBV19 and TRBJ1-2): DGGITQSPKYLFRKEGQNVTLSCEQNLNHDAMYWYRQDPGQGLRLIYYSQIVNDFQKGDIAEGYSVSREKKESFPLTVTSAQKNPTAFYLCASSLFKGQGNSYGYTFGSGTRLTVV.

This clonotype was detected only once. The chain carries TRBV30 and TRBJ2-4; 9 positions agree with TRBD1. The V gene end was trimmed by 1 base and the J gene end by 2 bases; junction bases not matched to a gene: 3. The germline gives CDR1 GTSNPN, CDR2 SVGIG (reference sequence). The CDR3 runs to 15 residues. The CDR3 DNA reads as TGTGCCTGGAGTGCCGGGACAGGGCCCAAAAACATTCAGTACTTC. This sequence encodes CAWSAGTGPKNIQYF.

The chain joins TRBV29-1 to TRBJ1-1, with TRBD1 matching over 8 bases. The CDR3 consists of 11 residues. Germline CDR1 and CDR2: SQVTM and ANQGSEA. V shed 4 bases and J 8 bases; nucleotides not matched to a gene: 3. DNA for the CDR3: TGCAGCGTTGTCGACAGGGGAGAAGCTTTCTTT. Residues: CSVVDRGEAFF.

V usage is TRBV7-6 and J usage is TRBJ2-2; TRBD1 agrees at 10 bases. The CDR3 is made up of 15 amino acids. V lost 3 bases and J lost 7; bases outside the gene matches: 5. Per the germline V gene, CDR1 is SGHVS and CDR2 is FNYEAQ. Here the CDR3 reads CASSFGTGVGGELFF. The CDR3 region has the DNA TGTGCCAGCAGCTTCGGGACAGGGGTCGGCGGGGAGCTGTTTTTT.

The chain recombines TRBV6-1 with TRBJ2-2; 7 bases match TRBD1. Germline assignment: CDR1 MNHNS and CDR2 SASEGT. The CDR3 runs to 15 residues. J was trimmed by 2 bases and V by 6 bases; bases with no gene match: 6. CDR3 coding DNA: TGTGCCAGCAGGCCCGACAGGGCCAACACCGGGGAGCTGTTTTTT. It is translated as CASRPDRANTGELFF.

The chain recombines TRBV5-1 with TRBJ1-3; D possibly corresponds to TRBD1 (5 bases). CDR1 and CDR2 from the germline V gene are SGHRS and YFSETQ. Deletions cut 4 bases from V and 0 bases from J, with 14 bases between. This CDR3 comprises 16 residues. The CDR3 loop reads CASSLETVSSGNTIYF. CDR3 DNA sequence: TGCGCCAGCAGCCTGGAGACAGTTAGCTCTGGAAACACCATATATTTT.

By share of the sample, this clonotype is medium-sized. The chain couples TRBV19 to TRBJ2-2; 10 bases match TRBD2. Losses at the gene ends were 1 base for V and 7 bases for J; bases not matched to a gene: 9. The CDR3 loop spans 17 amino acids. Germline CDR1 is LNHDA and CDR2 is SQIVND (reference sequence). CDR3 DNA: TGTGCCAGTAGTATAGTAGCGGGGGGTCCCTTTGGCGGGGAGCTGTTTTTT. Translated: CASSIVAGGPFGGELFF. The full variable domain, rest sourced from reference TRBV19 and TRBJ2-2, is DGGITQSPKYLFRKEGQNVTLSCEQNLNHDAMYWYRQDPGQGLRLIYYSQIVNDFQKGDIAEGYSVSREKKESFPLTVTSAQKNPTAFYLCASSIVAGGPFGGELFFGEGSRLTVL.

This chain links TRBV11-2 with TRBJ2-7; D unclear. The V end lost 4 bases, the J end lost 7 bases, and 14 bases lay between the germline ends. Germline CDR1 and CDR2: SGHAT and FQNNGV. This CDR3 region has 13 residues. The CDR3 loop is CASSSLGSGEQYF. The CDR3, as DNA: TGTGCCAGCAGCTCCCTTGGGTCCGGGGAGCAGTACTTC.

The chain employs TRBV19 and TRBJ2-1; 11 bases agree with TRBD2. V was clipped by 5 bases and J by 4 bases; unmatched bases: 4. The CDR3 loop spans 15 amino acids. The germline V gene has CDR1 LNHDA and CDR2 SQIVND (reference sequence). The CDR3 region has the DNA TGTGCCAGTAGTTTTAGCGGGGGGGGGTACAATGAGCAGTTCTTC. This sequence encodes CASSFSGGGYNEQFF.

This sequence joins TRBV12-3 or TRBV12-4 and TRBJ1-4; D is unresolved. V lost 6 bases to trimming and J lost 7 bases, with 12 bases between them. This CDR3 region has 13 residues. CDR3 bases: TGTGCCAGCAGCGGGTTACTGGGTGAAAAACTGTTTTTT. This codes for CASSGLLGEKLFF.

This clonotype came up a few times. This chain uses TRBV19 with TRBJ1-3; 8 nucleotides match TRBD1. Germline-derived CDR1 and CDR2 are LNHDA and SQIVND (reference sequence). The J segment lost 4 bases and the V segment lost 5 bases, leaving 7 bases of the junction unmatched. The length of the CDR3 is 15 residues. The CDR3 here is CASSDRGGVGNTIYF. The CDR3 DNA reads TGTGCCAGTAGTGACAGGGGCGGTGTAGGAAACACCATATATTTT.

In this sample, this clonotype turned up a few times. This chain uses TRBV5-5 with TRBJ1-2; D is uncertain. Between the trimmed V and J ends, which lost 4 bases and 3 bases, there was a span of 16 bases. CDR1 is SGHKS, CDR2 YYEKEE, per germline (reference sequence). The CDR3 is made up of 15 amino acids. The CDR3 DNA reads as TGTGCCAGCAGCCGAGGATCGTTCGGGGACTATGGCTACACCTTC. It specifies CASSRGSFGDYGYTF.

This chain joins TRBV13 and TRBJ2-3, with D possibly TRBD1 on 6 matching bases. The CDR3 loop spans 15 amino acids. The germline V and J ends were trimmed by 5 bases and 0 bases, with 12 bases remaining between them. CDR1 is PRHDT and CDR2 is FYEKMQ in the germline V gene (reference sequence). The CDR3 loop is CASSPGQISTDTQYF. In nucleotides, the CDR3 is TGTGCCAGCAGCCCCGGACAGATAAGCACAGATACGCAGTATTTT.

The J gene is TRBJ1-4, the V gene TRBV4-3; 10 nucleotides match TRBD1. Per the germline V gene, CDR1 is LGHNA and CDR2 is YSLEER. Losses at the gene ends were 1 base for V and 7 bases for J; bases not matched to a gene: 6. The CDR3 loop spans 16 amino acids. CDR3 nucleotides: TGCGCCAGCAGCCAAGGGACCGGGACAGGGGCTGAAAAACTGTTTTTT. Residues: CASSQGTGTGAEKLFF.

The chain carries TRBV19 and TRBJ2-5; unclear D gene. Germline CDR1 and CDR2: LNHDA and SQIVND (reference sequence). The CDR3 length is 13 residues. Deletions cut 3 bases from V and 1 base from J, with 6 bases between. CDR3 sequence (DNA): TGTGCCAGTAGTATTGTCAGCCAAGAGACCCAGTACTTC. Translated: CASSIVSQETQYF.

V is TRBV18 and J is TRBJ2-3, with TRBD2 identical over 7 bases. The CDR3 covers 16 residues. V trimming: 6 bases; J trimming: 0 bases; junction bases outside the gene matches: 9. CDR1 is KGHSH, CDR2 LQKENI, per germline. This CDR3 reads CASSSGASGSTDTQYF. The CDR3 DNA follows: TGTGCCAGCTCGAGCGGGGCTAGTGGAAGCACAGATACGCAGTATTTT.

This chain joins TRBV5-1 and TRBJ2-2; no definite D call. The CDR3 is made up of 13 amino acids. Germline V gene data show CDR1 as SGHRS and CDR2 as YFSETQ. V lost 3 bases and J lost 8, with 11 bases in between. The CDR3 bases are TGCGCCAGCAGCTCACAAGTGGGGGGGGAGCTGTTTTTT. It encodes CASSSQVGGELFF.

The chain carries TRBV19 and TRBJ1-6; 9 bases are a match to TRBD1. Losses at the gene ends were 4 bases for V and 5 bases for J; bases not matched to a gene: 12. Germline lookup yields CDR1 LNHDA and CDR2 SQIVND (reference sequence). The CDR3 sequence is 18 residues long. CDR3 in amino acids: CASSRGTGLQRDNSPLHF. The CDR3 nucleotides are TGTGCCAGTAGTAGGGGGACAGGGCTACAACGTGATAATTCACCCCTCCACTTT.

The chain couples TRBV5-4 to TRBJ1-1; 8 nucleotides line up with TRBD1. Germline CDR1 is SGHNT and CDR2 is YYREEE (reference sequence). Losses at the gene ends were 4 bases for V and 5 bases for J; bases not matched to a gene: 7. The CDR3 extends over 14 amino acids. The CDR3 DNA reads as TGTGCCAGCAGCAAAGGACAGGGTGATACTGAAGCTTTCTTT. It is translated as CASSKGQGDTEAFF.

The rearrangement joins TRBV18 to TRBJ1-4; D is undetermined. There are 12 residues in the CDR3. CDR1 is KGHSH and CDR2 is LQKENI in the germline V gene. The V and J ends lost 3 bases and 8 bases respectively, with 7 bases between them. CDR3 DNA sequence: TGTGCCAGCTCACCGTCGGCAGAAAAACTGTTTTTT. It specifies CASSPSAEKLFF.

This chain uses TRBV20-1 with TRBJ1-1; D unclear. The V and J ends lost 5 bases and 5 bases respectively, with 9 bases between them. The germline gives CDR1 DFQATT, CDR2 SNEGSKA (reference sequence). The CDR3 sequence is 11 residues long. The CDR3 region is CSAREVTEAFF. CDR3 sequence (DNA): TGCAGTGCTCGGGAGGTAACTGAAGCTTTCTTT.

This clonotype has just a few counts. This rearrangement joins TRBV30 to TRBJ2-5; possibly TRBD1 for D (6 bases). The V end was cut by 7 bases, the J end by 2 bases, with 11 bases between. Looked up from germline, CDR1 is GTSNPN and CDR2 is SVGIG (reference sequence). The CDR3 sequence is 12 residues long. The DNA for the CDR3 is TGTGCCTACCACAGGGCTCAAGAGACCCAGTACTTC. Amino acids: CAYHRAQETQYF. The full variable domain, in which reference TRBV30 and TRBJ2-5 provide the parts outside the CDR3, is SQTIHQWPATLVQPVGSPLSLECTVEGTSNPNLYWYRQAAGRGLQLLFYSVGIGQISSEVPQNLSASRPQDRQFILSSKKLLLSDSGFYLCAYHRAQETQYFGPGTRLLVL.